The T cell receptor beta chain under discussion was sequenced for a study of T cell responses to AZD1222 COVID-19 vaccine. Whole-study findings and limits: Spike-specific TCR breadth and depth grew following two AZD1222 doses. Unmutated variant regions are reportedly the target of nearly half of TCRs that are spike-specific.

Measured with immunoSEQ multiplex PCR; TCRdb has only the in-frame clones, and not every one. In the table there are about 140,000 clones, around 93% of which are singletons. The CDR3 contains 15 residues. Germline loops: CDR1 MNHEY, CDR2 SMNVEV (reference sequence). V shed 3 bases and J 4 bases; nucleotides not matched to a gene: 8. For this clone: Its antigen is unknown.

The source was peripheral blood, collected 28 days after the second AZD1222 dose. The chain uses TRBV27 and TRBJ2-7; 8 bases align to TRBD2. The sequence came from an adult who received the AZD1222 COVID-19 vaccine. CDR3 region: CASSFSSGATYEQYF. DNA for the CDR3: TGTGCCAGCAGTTTCAGTAGCGGGGCGACTTACGAGCAGTACTTC.